The source of this T cell receptor beta chain is a study of identical twins. One entry per CDR3 protein results from TCRdb running MiXCR on the 5' RACE reads. The sample yields 700,000 to 950,000 distinct CDR3 sequences, 9% to 15% seen once. Separately, the same data were catalogued under a study of yellow fever vaccine responses in identical twins.

The receptor comes from a woman younger than 30 in good health. Sequencing input: PBMCs.

The CDR3 bases are TGCAGTGCTAGGGACGCTAGCGGGGGGTTAACAGATACGCAGTATTTT. Encoded protein: CSARDASGGLTDTQYF. The chain recombines TRBV20-1 with TRBJ2-3; 11 bases fit TRBD2. The CDR3 length is 16 residues. The J segment lost 3 bases and the V segment lost 3 bases, leaving 8 bases of the junction unmatched. Germline loops: CDR1 DFQATT, CDR2 SNEGSKA (reference sequence).